The T cell receptor beta chain described here comes from a study of cytomegalovirus exposure and HLA in healthy donors. The PCR was carried out with 60 Vbeta primers and 13 Jbeta primers. The table came from immunoSEQ multiplex PCR; TCRdb's copy has only in-frame clones and leaves some out. The listing contains approximately 140,000 clones. The TCR sequence derives from a woman younger than 30 in good health and CMV-seronegative. The material sequenced was PBMCs.

In DNA, the CDR3 is TGTGCCAGCAGCACAGGGGGCGCGGGGGCCTACGAGCAGTACTTC. Its translation: CASSTGGAGAYEQYF. The chain has TRBV6-1 and TRBJ2-7, with 9 bases matching TRBD1. Trimming removed 6 bases from V and 2 bases from J; junction bases left unmatched: 8. Germline lookup yields CDR1 MNHNS and CDR2 SASEGT. The length of the CDR3 is 15 residues.